This T cell receptor beta chain was found in a study of T cell repertoires in cytomegalovirus infection. Study summary: It can be stated that public TCR beta signatures indicated CMV infection as well as a matching HLA type. General study points: HLA-C-restricted CMV-specific TCR beta clonotypes were dominant in the ex vivo response.

CDR1 is LNHDA, CDR2 SQIVND, per germline (reference sequence). This CDR3 comprises 15 residues. Losses at the gene ends were 5 bases for V and 7 bases for J; bases not matched to a gene: 7. MiXCR, applied by TCRdb to the reads, yields one record per CDR3 protein. The repertoire includes some 480,000 distinct CDR3 sequences, roughly a third of them detected once, and about 17% sits in the top ten. Notes on this clonotype: Its antigen is not known.

The receptor comes from a human donor in good health (CMV status not recorded). Some clones in this sample may be carry-over from other donors' samples. The chain couples TRBV19 to TRBJ2-3; TRBD2 matches at 12 bases. This sample comprised cultured PBMCs, obtained from culture after CMV antigen stimulation. DNA of the CDR3: TGTGCCAGTAGTTCCAGGACTAGCGGGAAACATACGCAGTATTTT. It is translated as CASSSRTSGKHTQYF.